This T cell receptor (beta chain) was captured by sequencing in a study of blood T cell repertoires in COVID-19. The data were produced by immunoSEQ multiplex PCR, yet TCRdb's version contains in-frame clones alone and is incomplete. Among roughly 320,000 clones, 90% were seen once, and the ten largest hold 6.3%. Followed longitudinally, the Seattle patients had been enrolled during active infection. CDR1 KGHSH and CDR2 LQKENI come from the germline V gene. Trimming shortened V by 5 bases and J by 8 bases, and 16 bases separated the two germline ends. The CDR3 totals 15 residues. This clone was detected only once.

Sequenced sample: peripheral blood. The sequence derives from a woman between 50 and 59 years old with COVID-19, enrolled during active disease. The chain uses TRBV18 and TRBJ1-6, with D possibly being TRBD1 (6 bases). CDR3 amino acids: CASSRYRVGDSPLHF. The CDR3, as DNA: TGTGCCAGCTCAAGATACAGGGTTGGGGATTCACCCCTCCACTTT.